This T cell receptor (beta chain) is from a study of blood T cell repertoires in COVID-19. As for the study in general: PBMCs, B-cell-depleted T cells, or T cells provided the cDNA or gDNA that made up the material.

Germline V gives CDR1 DFQATT, CDR2 SNEGSKA (reference sequence). This CDR3 region has 15 residues. Trimming removed 3 bases from V and 5 bases from J; junction bases left unmatched: 5. Under the authors' procedure: Counts of nucleated cells, estimated from reference gene primer amplification, were obtained. The assay was immunoSEQ multiplex PCR, and TCRdb's table has in-frame clones only and misses some. The V and J calls and clone size are taken from that table; D and trimming were inferred from the DNA. The table shows fewer than 200,000 clones, with approximately 85% occurring only once. The specimen sequenced was peripheral blood. The chain couples TRBV20-1 to TRBJ2-1; 12 bases are shared with TRBD2. The source is a man aged 35 to 55 who had recovered from COVID-19. CDR3 nucleotides: TGCAGTGCTAGTGCTAGCGGGAGGGCAAACAATGAGCAGTTCTTC. Residues: CSASASGRANNEQFF.